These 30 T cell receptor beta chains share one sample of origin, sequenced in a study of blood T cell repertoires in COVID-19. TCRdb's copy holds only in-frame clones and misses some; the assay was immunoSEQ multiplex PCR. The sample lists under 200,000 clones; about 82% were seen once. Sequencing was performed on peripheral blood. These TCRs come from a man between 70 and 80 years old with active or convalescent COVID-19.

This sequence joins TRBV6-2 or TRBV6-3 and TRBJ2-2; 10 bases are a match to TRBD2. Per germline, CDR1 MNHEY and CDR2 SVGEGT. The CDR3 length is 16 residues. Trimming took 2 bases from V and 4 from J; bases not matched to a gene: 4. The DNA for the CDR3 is TGTGCCAGCAGTTACCGGCTAGCGGGGGCCACCGGGGAGCTGTTTTTT. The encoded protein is CASSYRLAGATGELFF.

The CDR3 protein is CASSPRGNHEQFF. CDR3 bases: TGCGCCAGCTCGCCCAGGGGAAACCATGAGCAGTTCTTC. The V and J genes are TRBV10-1 and TRBJ2-1; a weak D match, TRBD1 (6 bases). The CDR3 consists of 13 residues. Trimming pared 8 bases from V and 8 bases from J, leaving 16 bases between. Looked up from germline, CDR1 is WNHNN and CDR2 is SYGVQD (reference sequence).

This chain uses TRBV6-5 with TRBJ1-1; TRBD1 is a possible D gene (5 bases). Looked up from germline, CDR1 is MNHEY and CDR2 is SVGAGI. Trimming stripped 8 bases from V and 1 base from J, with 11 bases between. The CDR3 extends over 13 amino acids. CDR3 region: CASEDTSNTEAFF. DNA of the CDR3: TGTGCCAGCGAGGACACTTCGAACACTGAAGCTTTCTTT.

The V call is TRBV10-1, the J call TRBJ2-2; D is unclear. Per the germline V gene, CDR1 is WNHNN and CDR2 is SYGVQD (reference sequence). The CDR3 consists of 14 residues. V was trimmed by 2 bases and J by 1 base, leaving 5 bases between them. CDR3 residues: CASSEGQNTGELFF. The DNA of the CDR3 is TGCGCCAGCAGTGAGGGGCAGAACACCGGGGAGCTGTTTTTT.

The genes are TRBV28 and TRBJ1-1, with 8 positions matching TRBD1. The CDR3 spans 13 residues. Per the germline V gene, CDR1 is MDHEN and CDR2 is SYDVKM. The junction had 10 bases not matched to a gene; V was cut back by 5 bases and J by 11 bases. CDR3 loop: CASSAPGGGRAFF. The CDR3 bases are TGTGCCAGCAGTGCCCCAGGGGGCGGGCGTGCTTTCTTT.

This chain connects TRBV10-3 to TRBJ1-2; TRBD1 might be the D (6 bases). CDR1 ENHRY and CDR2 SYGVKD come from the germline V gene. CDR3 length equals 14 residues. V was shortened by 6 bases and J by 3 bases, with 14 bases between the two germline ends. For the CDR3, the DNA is TGTGCCATCAGCCAACAGGGTAGGGACTATGGCTACACCTTC. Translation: CAISQQGRDYGYTF.

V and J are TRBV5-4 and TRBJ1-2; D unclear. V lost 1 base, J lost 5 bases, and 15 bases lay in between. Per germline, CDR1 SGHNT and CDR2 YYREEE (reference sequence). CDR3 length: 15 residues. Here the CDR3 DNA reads TGTGCCAGCAGCTTGCGTAGCGACATGGATTATGGCTACACCTTC. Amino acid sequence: CASSLRSDMDYGYTF. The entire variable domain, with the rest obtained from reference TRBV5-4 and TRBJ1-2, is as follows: ETGVTQSPTHLIKTRGQQVTLRCSSQSGHNTVSWYQQALGQGPQFIFQYYREEENGRGNFPPRFSGLQFPNYSSELNVNALELDDSALYLCASSLRSDMDYGYTFGSGTRLTVV.

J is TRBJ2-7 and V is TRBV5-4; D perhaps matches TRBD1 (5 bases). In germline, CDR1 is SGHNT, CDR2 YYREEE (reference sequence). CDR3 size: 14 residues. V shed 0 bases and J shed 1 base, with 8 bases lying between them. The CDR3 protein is CASSLDQGSYEQYF. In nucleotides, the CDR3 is TGTGCCAGCAGCTTGGACCAGGGTTCCTACGAGCAGTACTTC.

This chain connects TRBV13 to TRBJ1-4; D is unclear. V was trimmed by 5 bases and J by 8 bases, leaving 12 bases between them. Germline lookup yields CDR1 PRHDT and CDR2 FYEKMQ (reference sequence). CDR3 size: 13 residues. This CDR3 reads CASSLGREEKLFF. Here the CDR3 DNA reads TGTGCCAGCAGCCTCGGCCGGGAGGAAAAACTGTTTTTT.

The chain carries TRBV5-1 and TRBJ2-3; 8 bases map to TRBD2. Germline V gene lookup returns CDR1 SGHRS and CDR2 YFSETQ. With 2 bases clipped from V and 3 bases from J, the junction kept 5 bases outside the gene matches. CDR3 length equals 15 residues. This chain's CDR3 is CASSFGAGETDTQYF. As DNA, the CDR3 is TGCGCCAGCAGCTTTGGAGCGGGGGAGACAGATACGCAGTATTTT.

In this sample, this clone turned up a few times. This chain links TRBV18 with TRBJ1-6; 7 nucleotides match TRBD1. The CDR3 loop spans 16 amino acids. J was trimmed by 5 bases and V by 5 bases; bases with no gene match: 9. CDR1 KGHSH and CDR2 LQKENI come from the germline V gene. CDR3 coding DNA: TGTGCCAGCTCAAATTGGGCAGGGGGAGATAATTCACCCCTCCACTTT. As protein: CASSNWAGGDNSPLHF.

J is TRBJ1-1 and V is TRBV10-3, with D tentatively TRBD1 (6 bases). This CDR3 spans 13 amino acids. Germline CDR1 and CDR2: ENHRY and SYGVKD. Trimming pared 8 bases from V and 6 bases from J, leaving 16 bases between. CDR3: CAIRPSQGPEAFF. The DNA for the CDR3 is TGTGCCATCCGCCCGTCACAGGGACCTGAAGCTTTCTTT.

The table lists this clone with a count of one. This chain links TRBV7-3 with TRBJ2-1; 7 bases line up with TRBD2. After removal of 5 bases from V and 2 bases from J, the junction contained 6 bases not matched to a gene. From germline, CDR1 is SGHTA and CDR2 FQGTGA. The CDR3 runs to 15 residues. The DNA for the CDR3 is TGTGCCAGCAGCCAGTTGGGGGGGACCTACAATGAGCAGTTCTTC. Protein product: CASSQLGGTYNEQFF.

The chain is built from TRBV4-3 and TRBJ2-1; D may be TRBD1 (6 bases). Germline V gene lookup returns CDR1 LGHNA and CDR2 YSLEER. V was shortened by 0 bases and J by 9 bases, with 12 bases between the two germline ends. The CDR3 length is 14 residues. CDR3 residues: CASSQETGSREQFF. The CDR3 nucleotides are TGCGCCAGCAGCCAAGAGACAGGTTCCCGTGAGCAGTTCTTC.

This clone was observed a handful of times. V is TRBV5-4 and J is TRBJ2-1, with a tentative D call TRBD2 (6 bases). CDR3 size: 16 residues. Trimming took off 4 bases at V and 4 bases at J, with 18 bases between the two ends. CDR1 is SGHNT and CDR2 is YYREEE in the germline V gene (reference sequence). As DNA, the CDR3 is TGTGCCAGCAGCCTCAGAGCGGGCCAAGGGTACAATGAGCAGTTCTTC. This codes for CASSLRAGQGYNEQFF.

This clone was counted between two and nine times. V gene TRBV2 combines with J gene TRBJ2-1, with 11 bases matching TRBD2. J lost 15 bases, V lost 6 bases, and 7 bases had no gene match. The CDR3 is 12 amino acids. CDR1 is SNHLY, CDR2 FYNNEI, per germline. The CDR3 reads CASRQTSGVWFF. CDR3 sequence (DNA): TGTGCCAGCAGGCAGACTAGCGGGGTTTGGTTCTTC.

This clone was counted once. The CDR3 DNA sequence: TGTGCCAGCAGCTTCATACCGGGACAAGCCACTAACTATGGCTACACCTTC. It translates to CASSFIPGQATNYGYTF. J is TRBJ1-2 and V is TRBV7-2, with a weak D call TRBD1 (6 bases). From germline, CDR1 is SGHTA and CDR2 FQGNSA. This CDR3 has 17 amino acids. Between the trimmed V and J ends, which lost 3 bases and 0 bases, there was a span of 17 bases.

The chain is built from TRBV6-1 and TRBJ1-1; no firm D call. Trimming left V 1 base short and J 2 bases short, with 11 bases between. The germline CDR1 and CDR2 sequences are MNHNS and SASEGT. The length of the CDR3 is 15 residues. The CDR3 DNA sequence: TGTGCCAGCAGTGAAGTTCTTCCGGTAAACACTGAAGCTTTCTTT. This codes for CASSEVLPVNTEAFF.

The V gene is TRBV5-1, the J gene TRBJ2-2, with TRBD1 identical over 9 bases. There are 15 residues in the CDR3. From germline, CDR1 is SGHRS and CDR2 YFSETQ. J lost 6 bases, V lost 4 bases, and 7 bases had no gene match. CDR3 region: CASSPGQGFPGELFF. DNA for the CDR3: TGCGCCAGCAGCCCGGGACAGGGTTTCCCCGGGGAGCTGTTTTTT.

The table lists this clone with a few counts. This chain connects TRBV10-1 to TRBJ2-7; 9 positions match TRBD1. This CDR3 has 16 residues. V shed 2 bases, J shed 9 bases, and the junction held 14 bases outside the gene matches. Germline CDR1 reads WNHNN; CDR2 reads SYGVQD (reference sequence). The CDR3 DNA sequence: TGCGCCAGCAGTGAGGGGACAGGGAGAACACAACGAAGGCAGTACTTC. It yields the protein CASSEGTGRTQRRQYF.

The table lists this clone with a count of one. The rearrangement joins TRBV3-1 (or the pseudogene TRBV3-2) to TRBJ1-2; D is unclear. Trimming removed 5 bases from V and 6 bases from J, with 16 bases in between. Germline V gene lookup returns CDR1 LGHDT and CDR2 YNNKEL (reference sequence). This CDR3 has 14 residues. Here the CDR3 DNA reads TGTGCCAGCAGCTCCGGAGCCTGGGTTCATGGCTACACCTTC. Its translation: CASSSGAWVHGYTF.

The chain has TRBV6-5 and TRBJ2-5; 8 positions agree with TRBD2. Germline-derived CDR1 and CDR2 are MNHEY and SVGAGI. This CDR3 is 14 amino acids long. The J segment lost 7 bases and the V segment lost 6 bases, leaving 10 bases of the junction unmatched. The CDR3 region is CASRRPGGAGTQYF. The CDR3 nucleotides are TGTGCCAGCAGGCGCCCCGGGGGGGCGGGGACCCAGTACTTC.

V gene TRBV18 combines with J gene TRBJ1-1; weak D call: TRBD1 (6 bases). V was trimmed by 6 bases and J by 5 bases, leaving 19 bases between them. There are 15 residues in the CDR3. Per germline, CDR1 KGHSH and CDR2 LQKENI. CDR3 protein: CASSATGWGETEAFF. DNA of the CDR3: TGTGCCAGCTCGGCCACAGGGTGGGGAGAGACTGAAGCTTTCTTT.

Here the CDR3 DNA reads TGTGCCAGCAGTTTATCAGGGGGGTCTGGAAACACCATATATTTT. Translating gives CASSLSGGSGNTIYF. The rearrangement uses TRBV28 and TRBJ1-3; 7 bases map to TRBD1. The CDR3 consists of 15 residues. In germline, CDR1 is MDHEN, CDR2 SYDVKM. V gave up 1 base and J gave up 1 base; unmatched junction bases: 1.

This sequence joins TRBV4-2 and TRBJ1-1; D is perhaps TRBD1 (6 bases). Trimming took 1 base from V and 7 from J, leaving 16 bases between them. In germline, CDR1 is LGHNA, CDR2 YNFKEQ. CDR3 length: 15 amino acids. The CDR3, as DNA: TGTGCCAGCAGCCAAGTTACGAGACAGGTGGGTGAAGCTTTCTTT. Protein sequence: CASSQVTRQVGEAFF.

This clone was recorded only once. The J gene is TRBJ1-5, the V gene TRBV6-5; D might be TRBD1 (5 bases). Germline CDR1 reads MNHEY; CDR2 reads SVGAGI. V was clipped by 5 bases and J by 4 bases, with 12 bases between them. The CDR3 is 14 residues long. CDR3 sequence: CASSTTGRNQPQHF. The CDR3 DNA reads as TGTGCCAGCAGTACTACAGGTAGGAATCAGCCCCAGCATTTT.

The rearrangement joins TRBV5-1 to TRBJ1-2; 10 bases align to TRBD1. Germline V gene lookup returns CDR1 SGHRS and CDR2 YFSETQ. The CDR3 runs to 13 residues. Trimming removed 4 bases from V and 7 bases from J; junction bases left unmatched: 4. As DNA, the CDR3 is TGCGCCAGCAGCGTGGACAGGGGGGGTGGCTACACCTTC. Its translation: CASSVDRGGGYTF. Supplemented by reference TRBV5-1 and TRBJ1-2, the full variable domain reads KAGVTQTPRYLIKTRGQQVTLSCSPISGHRSVSWYQQTPGQGLQFLFEYFSETQRNKGNFPGRFSGRQFSNSRSEMNVSTLELGDSALYLCASSVDRGGGYTFGSGTRLTVV.

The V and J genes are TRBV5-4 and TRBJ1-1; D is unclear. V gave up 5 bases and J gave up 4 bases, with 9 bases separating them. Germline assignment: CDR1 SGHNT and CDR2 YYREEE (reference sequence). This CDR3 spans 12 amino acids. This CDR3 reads CASRTDGTEAFF. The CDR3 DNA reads TGTGCCAGCAGGACTGATGGCACTGAAGCTTTCTTT.

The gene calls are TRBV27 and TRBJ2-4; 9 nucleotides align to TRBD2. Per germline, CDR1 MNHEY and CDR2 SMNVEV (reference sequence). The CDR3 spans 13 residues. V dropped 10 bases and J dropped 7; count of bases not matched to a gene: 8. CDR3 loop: CATQTSGGNIQYF. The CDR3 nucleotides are TGTGCCACCCAGACTAGCGGTGGTAACATTCAGTACTTC.

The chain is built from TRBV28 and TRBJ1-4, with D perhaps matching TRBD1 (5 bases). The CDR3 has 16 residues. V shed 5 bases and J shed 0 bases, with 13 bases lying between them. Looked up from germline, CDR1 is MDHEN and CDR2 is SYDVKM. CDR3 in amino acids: CASSPGTQTTNEKLFF. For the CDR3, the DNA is TGTGCCAGCAGTCCCGGGACTCAGACAACTAATGAAAAACTGTTTTTT.